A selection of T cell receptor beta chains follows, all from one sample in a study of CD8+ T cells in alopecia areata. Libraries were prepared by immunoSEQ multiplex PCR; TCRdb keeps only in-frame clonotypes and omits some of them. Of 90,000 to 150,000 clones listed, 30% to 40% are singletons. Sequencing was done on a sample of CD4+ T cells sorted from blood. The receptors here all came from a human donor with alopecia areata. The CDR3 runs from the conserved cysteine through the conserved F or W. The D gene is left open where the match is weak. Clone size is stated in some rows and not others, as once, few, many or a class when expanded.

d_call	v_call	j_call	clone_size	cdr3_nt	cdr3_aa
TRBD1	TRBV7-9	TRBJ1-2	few	TGTGCCAGCCAACAGGGGGCCCATGGCTACACCTTC	CASQQGAHGYTF
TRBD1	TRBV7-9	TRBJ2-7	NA	TGTGCCAGGACCGGGACAGGTGTAGAGCAGTACTTC	CARTGTGVEQYF
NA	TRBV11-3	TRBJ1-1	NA	TGTGCCAGCAGCTTAGGAGGGGATGGCCCGAACACTGAAGCTTTCTTT	CASSLGGDGPNTEAFF
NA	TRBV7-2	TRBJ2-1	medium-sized	TGTGCCAGCAGCTTAGAGGGACCACCTTTGAATGAGCAGTTCTTC	CASSLEGPPLNEQFF
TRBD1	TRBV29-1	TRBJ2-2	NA	TGCAGCGTAAGGCAGGGGGCCGGCGGGGAGCTGTTTTTT	CSVRQGAGGELFF
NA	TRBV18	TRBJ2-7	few	TGTGCCAGCTCAGGGGACCTGTTTTACGAGCAGTACTTC	CASSGDLFYEQYF
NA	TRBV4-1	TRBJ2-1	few	TGCGCCAGCAGGGGGACTCCCGCCAATTACAATGAGCAGTTCTTC	CASRGTPANYNEQFF
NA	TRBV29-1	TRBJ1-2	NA	TGCAGCGTCGCTGGGGAGGGACGGGCTAACTATGGCTACACCTTC	CSVAGEGRANYGYTF
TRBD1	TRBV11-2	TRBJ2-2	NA	TGTGCCAGCAGCTTCGACAGGGGCTCCGGGGAGCTGTTTTTT	CASSFDRGSGELFF
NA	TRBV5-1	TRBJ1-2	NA	TGCGCCAGCAGCGTGGGGGACGGCGGAAACACCTTC	CASSVGDGGNTF
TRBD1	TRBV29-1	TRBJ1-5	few	TGCAGCGTCAAACAGGGGACTGGCAATCAGCCCCAGCATTTT	CSVKQGTGNQPQHF
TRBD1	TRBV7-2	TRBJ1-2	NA	TGTGCCAGCAGCTTAGAGACAGGGGCTAACTATGGCTACACCTTC	CASSLETGANYGYTF
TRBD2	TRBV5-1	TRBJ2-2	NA	TGCGCCAGCAGCCCCCTAGCGGGAGGGCCGAACACCGGGGAGCTGTTTTTT	CASSPLAGGPNTGELFF
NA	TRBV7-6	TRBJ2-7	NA	TGTGCCAGCAGCTTAGCGATCGGCGAGCAGTACTTC	CASSLAIGEQYF
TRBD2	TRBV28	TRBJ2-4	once	TGTGCCAGCACCCTAGCGGGAGGGCCCGGAAACATTCAGTACTTC	CASTLAGGPGNIQYF
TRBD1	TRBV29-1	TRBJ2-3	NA	TGCAGCGTTGTGACGGGACAGTCATCCGGCACAGATACGCAGTATTTT	CSVVTGQSSGTDTQYF
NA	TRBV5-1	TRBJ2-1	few	TGCGCCAGCAGCTTGGGGGACTCCGCTAATGAGCAGTTCTTC	CASSLGDSANEQFF
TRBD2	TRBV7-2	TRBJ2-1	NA	TGTGCCAGCAGCTTAGCGAAGACTAGCGGGAGGTCCTACAATGAGCAGTTCTTC	CASSLAKTSGRSYNEQFF
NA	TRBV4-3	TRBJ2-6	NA	TGCGCCAGCAGCCAAGATGTAGGGGCCGGGGCCAACGTCCTGACTTTC	CASSQDVGAGANVLTF
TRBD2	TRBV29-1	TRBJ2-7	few	TGCAGCGTTGAAGTGGCTAGCGGGAGTAGAGGCGAGCAGTACTTC	CSVEVASGSRGEQYF